Sequencing of this TCR beta chain was carried out in a study of blood T cell repertoires in COVID-19. The table came from immunoSEQ multiplex PCR; TCRdb's copy has only in-frame clones and leaves some out. The sample shows approximately 280,000 clones, roughly 89% of them seen only once. Germline V gives CDR1 MNHNS, CDR2 SASEGT. V was pared by 2 bases and J by 4 bases, with 27 bases between. This CDR3 is 21 amino acids long. This receptor was taken from a man aged 45-60 years with acute or convalescent COVID-19. This sequence joins TRBV6-1 and TRBJ1-6; tentatively, D is TRBD1 (6 bases). Sequencing was carried out using peripheral blood. CDR3 loop: CASSEKGEWWTEDEYNSPLHF. As DNA, the CDR3 is TGTGCCAGCAGTGAAAAAGGAGAGTGGTGGACAGAGGACGAGTATAATTCACCCCTCCACTTT.